Presented here are 22 T cell receptor beta chains from one specimen sequenced in a study of cytomegalovirus exposure and HLA in healthy donors. Use of 60 Vbeta and 13 Jbeta primers characterized the PCR. Using immunoSEQ multiplex PCR, the repertoire was profiled, and TCRdb retains in-frame clones only, with some absent. This table holds 150,000 to 200,000 clones, 65% to 90% found once. The material sequenced was PBMCs. The source is a male donor in good health and CMV-seronegative.

This rearrangement joins TRBV5-6 to TRBJ1-1, with D maybe TRBD1 (6 bases). The CDR3 covers 13 residues. V lost 6 bases, J lost 4 bases, and 13 bases lay in between. Germline loops: CDR1 SGHDT, CDR2 YYEEEE. The CDR3 here is CASTAGAATEAFF. The DNA of the CDR3 is TGTGCCAGCACCGCGGGGGCGGCCACTGAAGCTTTCTTT.

J is TRBJ2-1 and V is TRBV11-1; TRBD1 matches 7 bases. The CDR3 spans 12 residues. V was clipped by 4 bases and J by 10 bases; unmatched bases: 4. Germline loops: CDR1 SGHAT, CDR2 FQDESV (reference sequence). CDR3 residues: CASSSDRDEQFF. The CDR3 DNA is TGTGCCAGCAGCTCAGACAGGGACGAGCAGTTCTTC.

This clone was seen a single time. This sequence joins TRBV2 and TRBJ1-2; TRBD1 matches 9 bases. The CDR3 totals 16 residues. CDR1 and CDR2 (germline): SNHLY, FYNNEI. V lost 0 bases, J lost 5 bases, and 7 bases stayed unmatched. The CDR3 loop is CASSEALAGTGYGYTF. DNA for the CDR3: TGTGCCAGCAGTGAAGCCTTAGCCGGGACAGGGTATGGCTACACCTTC.

V usage is TRBV6-1 and J usage is TRBJ2-2; 10 bases are shared with TRBD1. In germline, CDR1 is MNHNS, CDR2 SASEGT. The CDR3 has 15 residues. V lost 7 bases to trimming and J lost 6 bases; unmatched junction nucleotides: 8. The CDR3 loop reads CASIPRDRGPGELFF. The CDR3 region has the DNA TGTGCCAGCATCCCCAGGGACAGGGGTCCCGGGGAGCTGTTTTTT.

The chain has TRBV30 and TRBJ1-2; D is undetermined. This CDR3 contains 14 residues. Germline CDR1 reads GTSNPN; CDR2 reads SVGIG (reference sequence). Trimming pared 0 bases from V and 4 bases from J, leaving 12 bases between. This chain's CDR3 is CAWSVISGGYGYTF. CDR3 nucleotide sequence: TGTGCCTGGAGTGTAATTTCGGGAGGCTATGGCTACACCTTC.

V and J are TRBV4-1 and TRBJ2-7; 9 bases agree with TRBD2. After removal of 3 bases from V and 3 bases from J, the junction contained 6 bases not matched to a gene. Germline CDR1 reads MGHRA; CDR2 reads YSYEKL. This CDR3 is 15 amino acids long. CDR3 sequence: CASSHSGSGGYEQYF. The CDR3 nucleotides read TGCGCCAGCAGCCACTCCGGTAGCGGGGGCTACGAGCAGTACTTC.

This clone was detected only a few times. This chain links TRBV6-6 with TRBJ1-4; TRBD1 is a possible D gene (5 bases). Trimming removed 2 bases from V and 8 bases from J, with 12 bases in between. The CDR3 is made up of 14 amino acids. CDR1 MNHNY and CDR2 SVGAGI come from the germline V gene (reference sequence). In DNA form, the CDR3 reads TGTGCCAGCAGTTACAGCGGGGGTCGGGAAAAACTGTTTTTT. Protein product: CASSYSGGREKLFF.

V is TRBV29-1 and J is TRBJ1-4; maybe TRBD1 (5 bases). The CDR3 is 13 residues long. Germline V gene lookup returns CDR1 SQVTM and CDR2 ANQGSEA. The V end was cut by 7 bases, the J end by 8 bases, with 17 bases between. CDR3: CSARKGLGEKLFF. For the CDR3, the DNA is TGCAGCGCGAGGAAGGGGTTAGGAGAAAAACTGTTTTTT. The entire variable domain, with the rest obtained from reference TRBV29-1 and TRBJ1-4, is as follows: SAVISQKPSRDICQRGTSLTIQCQVDSQVTMMFWYRQQPGQSLTLIATANQGSEATYESGFVIDKFPISRPNLTFSTLTVSNMSPEDSSIYLCSARKGLGEKLFFGSGTQLSVL.

J is TRBJ2-7 and V is TRBV10-2; tentatively, D is TRBD1 (5 bases). The CDR3 has 15 residues. V shed 3 bases and J shed 0 bases, with 12 bases lying between them. CDR1 is WSHSY, CDR2 SAAADI, per germline. The CDR3 DNA sequence: TGCGCCAGCAGTGATTTGGCAGGGCACTCCTACGAGCAGTACTTC. Translated, it gives CASSDLAGHSYEQYF.

This clone was counted between two and nine times. CDR3 amino acids: CASIGLAGGNNEQFF. The DNA for the CDR3 is TGTGCCAGCATCGGACTAGCGGGGGGCAACAATGAGCAGTTCTTC. The chain is built from TRBV2 and TRBJ2-1; the match to TRBD2 covers 14 bases. The CDR3 extends over 15 amino acids. J lost 5 bases, V lost 7 bases, and 4 bases had no gene match. CDR1 is SNHLY, CDR2 FYNNEI, per germline.

This clone has more than one count but fewer than ten. V usage is TRBV4-2 and J usage is TRBJ2-2, with TRBD2 identical over 8 bases. The CDR3 has 17 amino acids. Germline values: CDR1 LGHNA, CDR2 YNFKEQ. V lost 4 bases, J lost 0 bases, and 7 bases stayed unmatched. The CDR3 DNA sequence: TGTGCCAGCAGCCGGGGACTAGAAGGCCCGAACACCGGGGAGCTGTTTTTT. Translation gives CASSRGLEGPNTGELFF.

This chain links TRBV7-6 with TRBJ2-7, with D possibly being TRBD1 (5 bases). The CDR3 length is 11 residues. Trimming shortened V by 6 bases and J by 7 bases, and 10 bases separated the two germline ends. The germline V gene encodes CDR1 SGHVS and CDR2 FNYEAQ. The CDR3 loop reads CASRLDREQYF. In DNA form, the CDR3 reads TGTGCCAGCAGGCTCGACAGAGAGCAGTACTTC.

The chain is built from TRBV29-1 and TRBJ1-1; the D is unclear. Germline V gene lookup returns CDR1 SQVTM and CDR2 ANQGSEA. The CDR3 contains 13 residues. V was pared by 2 bases and J by 1 base, with 8 bases between. The CDR3 region has the DNA TGCAGCGTTGAACGCGTAGCGAACACTGAAGCTTTCTTT. The encoded protein is CSVERVANTEAFF.

The rearrangement links TRBV4-1 to TRBJ1-6; D remains unclear. Trimming stripped 0 bases from V and 9 bases from J, with 18 bases between. There are 17 residues in the CDR3. Germline V gene sequence: CDR1 MGHRA, CDR2 YSYEKL. In nucleotides, the CDR3 is TGCGCCAGCAGCCAAGATCCGACCAACGGTTCGGGTTCACCCCTCCACTTT. Its protein product is CASSQDPTNGSGSPLHF.

The chain employs TRBV7-9 and TRBJ1-2, with unresolved D. Germline loops: CDR1 SEHNR, CDR2 FQNEAQ (reference sequence). CDR3 length equals 14 residues. Trimming took off 2 bases at V and 0 bases at J, with 7 bases between the two ends. CDR3 sequence: CASSLLPANYGYTF. The CDR3 DNA is TGTGCCAGCAGCTTACTCCCTGCTAACTATGGCTACACCTTC.

The chain recombines TRBV7-6 with TRBJ2-1; TRBD1 agrees at 9 bases. CDR1 SGHVS and CDR2 FNYEAQ come from the germline V gene. The CDR3 runs 12 residues. The chain's CDR3 is CRGQGSYNEQFF. The CDR3 DNA is TGTAGGGGACAGGGCTCCTACAATGAGCAGTTCTTC.

V gene TRBV10-2 combines with J gene TRBJ2-1, with D tentatively TRBD2 (5 bases). V lost 0 bases and J 2 bases, leaving 17 bases between the germline ends. CDR1 is WSHSY and CDR2 is SAAADI in the germline V gene. This CDR3 has 18 residues. The CDR3 here is CASSESKLGGETYNEQFF. The CDR3 nucleotides are TGCGCCAGCAGTGAGTCTAAGCTCGGTGGGGAGACCTACAATGAGCAGTTCTTC.

This chain links TRBV15 with TRBJ2-7, with 7 bases aligning to TRBD1. Germline assignment: CDR1 LNHNV and CDR2 YYDKDF (reference sequence). The CDR3 is 17 residues long. After removal of 3 bases from V and 0 bases from J, the junction contained 11 bases not matched to a gene. The DNA of the CDR3 is TGTGCCACCAGCAGTAAACTTGGGACAGTCCTCTCCTACGAGCAGTACTTC. Translating gives CATSSKLGTVLSYEQYF.

The rearrangement links TRBV7-2 to TRBJ2-7; 12 bases are shared with TRBD1. The V gene end was trimmed by 5 bases and the J gene end by 1 base; junction bases not matched to a gene: 6. Germline V gives CDR1 SGHTA, CDR2 FQGNSA. The CDR3 has 16 amino acids. The CDR3 is CASSPGTGGVSYEQYF. DNA for the CDR3: TGTGCCAGCAGCCCAGGGACAGGGGGCGTTTCCTACGAGCAGTACTTC.

The V gene is TRBV5-1, the J gene TRBJ2-2; 10 bases line up with TRBD1. From germline, CDR1 is SGHRS and CDR2 YFSETQ. V lost 5 bases and J lost 3; bases outside the gene matches: 7. The CDR3 consists of 16 residues. As DNA, the CDR3 is TGCGCCAGCAGTGACCCGGGACAGGGGTACACCGGGGAGCTGTTTTTT. Translated, it gives CASSDPGQGYTGELFF.

Here the CDR3 reads CASFPMRPGGVRANEKLFF. In DNA, the CDR3 is TGTGCCAGCTTCCCGATGCGGCCGGGGGGCGTGAGGGCTAATGAAAAACTGTTTTTT. This chain uses TRBV27 with TRBJ1-4, with D maybe TRBD1 (6 bases). The CDR3 is made up of 19 amino acids. The germline V gene has CDR1 MNHEY and CDR2 SMNVEV (reference sequence). V gave up 8 bases and J gave up 3 bases, with 28 bases separating them.

The sample holds one count of this clone. This chain joins TRBV19 and TRBJ1-5; D is unresolved. CDR3 length equals 13 residues. V lost 5 bases to trimming and J lost 5 bases, with 10 bases between them. The germline CDR1 and CDR2 sequences are LNHDA and SQIVND (reference sequence). CDR3 in DNA: TGTGCCAGTAGTTCCCCCGCGGATCAGCCCCAGCATTTT. Its protein is CASSSPADQPQHF.